The 9 T cell receptor beta chains below come from one sample, sequenced in a study of CDR3 diversity in severe acne. Using its own MiXCR run on the PCR reads, TCRdb lists one record per CDR3 protein. The profile covers around 83,000 distinct CDR3 sequences, with around 47% appearing a single time and around 10% taken by the ten largest. Sequenced input: blood. All receptors derive from a male donor with severe acne vulgaris.

This clonotype was observed many times. This chain's CDR3 is CASSLLPGFEQYF. In nucleotides, the CDR3 is TGTGCCAGCAGTTTATTACCGGGGTTCGAGCAGTACTTC. The gene calls are TRBV28 and TRBJ2-7; tentatively, D is TRBD2 (5 bases). The CDR3 runs to 13 residues. Germline CDR1 is MDHEN and CDR2 is SYDVKM. Between the trimmed V and J ends, which lost 1 base and 6 bases, there was a span of 10 bases.

The chain employs TRBV6-5 and TRBJ2-1; 9 nucleotides match TRBD2. CDR1 is MNHEY, CDR2 SVGAGI, per germline. V shed 6 bases, J shed 8 bases, and the junction held 2 bases outside the gene matches. The CDR3 contains 12 residues. The CDR3 DNA sequence: TGTGCCAGCAGGGCTAGCGGGGATGAGCAGTTCTTC. Protein: CASRASGDEQFF.

V and J are TRBV6-4 and TRBJ1-1; the D is unclear. Germline V gene sequence: CDR1 MRHNA, CDR2 SNTAGT. The CDR3 loop spans 13 amino acids. The V end lost 5 bases, the J end lost 1 base, and 8 bases lay between the germline ends. The CDR3 nucleotides are TGTGCCAGCAGTTGGGAGAAGAACACTGAAGCTTTCTTT. The encoded protein is CASSWEKNTEAFF.

This clonotype was seen many times. The rearrangement joins TRBV7-9 to TRBJ1-5; 8 bases are shared with TRBD1. J was trimmed by 8 bases and V by 5 bases; bases with no gene match: 11. There are 15 residues in the CDR3. CDR1 and CDR2 (germline): SEHNR, FQNEAQ (reference sequence). The DNA for the CDR3 is TGTGCCAGCAGCGCTGGACAGGGAGTTGTTGAGCCCCAGCATTTT. It specifies CASSAGQGVVEPQHF.

The V call is TRBV20-1, the J call TRBJ2-7; 13 bases align to TRBD2. Germline CDR1 reads DFQATT; CDR2 reads SNEGSKA (reference sequence). The CDR3 has 13 residues. The V gene end was trimmed by 5 bases and the J gene end by 7 bases; junction bases not matched to a gene: 5. In nucleotides, the CDR3 is TGCAGTGCTGGGACTAGCGGGGCTGAGGAGCAGTACTTC. It translates to CSAGTSGAEEQYF.

The chain has TRBV6-6 and TRBJ2-2; TRBD2 might be the D (6 bases). The CDR3 is 13 residues long. Germline V gene sequence: CDR1 MNHNY, CDR2 SVGAGI (reference sequence). Trimming took off 2 bases at V and 6 bases at J, with 7 bases between the two ends. The DNA for the CDR3 is TGTGCCAGCAGTTACGGGACTGCCGGGGAGCTGTTTTTT. Its translation: CASSYGTAGELFF.

The chain uses TRBV5-4 and TRBJ2-7, with D maybe TRBD2 (5 bases). Between the trimmed V and J ends, which lost 4 bases and 0 bases, there was a span of 14 bases. Germline V lookup: CDR1 SGHNT, CDR2 YYREEE (reference sequence). The CDR3 loop spans 15 amino acids. CDR3 in amino acids: CASSQGLMSSYEQYF. As DNA, the CDR3 is TGTGCCAGCAGCCAAGGACTGATGAGCTCCTACGAGCAGTACTTC.

This clonotype occurred many times. The CDR3 protein is CAWSPGTGGLFF. DNA for the CDR3: TGTGCCTGGAGCCCCGGGACAGGGGGCTTGTTCTTC. The V and J genes are TRBV30 and TRBJ2-1, with 12 bases identical to TRBD1. Germline CDR1 GTSNPN, CDR2 SVGIG (reference sequence). J gave up 15 bases and V 3 bases, and 6 bases lay outside the gene matches. This CDR3 is built from 12 residues.

The chain combines TRBV5-1 with TRBJ1-1, with 11 bases matching TRBD1. Germline V gene sequence: CDR1 SGHRS, CDR2 YFSETQ. V lost 5 bases, J lost 2 bases, and 5 bases stayed unmatched. The CDR3 runs 15 residues. This CDR3 is CASRLRTGGNTEAFF. The DNA of the CDR3 is TGCGCCAGCAGACTTCGGACAGGGGGCAACACTGAAGCTTTCTTT.